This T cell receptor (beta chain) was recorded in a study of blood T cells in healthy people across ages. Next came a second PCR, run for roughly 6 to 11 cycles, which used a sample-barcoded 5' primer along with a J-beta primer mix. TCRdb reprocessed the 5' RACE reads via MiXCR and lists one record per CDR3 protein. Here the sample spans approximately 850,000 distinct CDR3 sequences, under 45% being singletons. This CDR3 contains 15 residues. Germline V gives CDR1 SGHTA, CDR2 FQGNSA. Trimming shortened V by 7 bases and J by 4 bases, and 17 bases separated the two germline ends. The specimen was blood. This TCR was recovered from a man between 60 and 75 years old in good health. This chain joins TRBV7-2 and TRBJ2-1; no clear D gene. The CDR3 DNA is TGTGCCAGCACCTTTAGGGCGCAGGATTACAATGAGCAGTTCTTC. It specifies CASTFRAQDYNEQFF.